The 13 T cell receptor beta chains below all came from one sample that was sequenced in a study of T cells after posttransplantation cyclophosphamide. A marrow graft followed busulfan-fludarabine conditioning, with cyclophosphamide on days +3 and +4. The method was immunoSEQ multiplex PCR; TCRdb's version includes in-frame clones alone and lacks a portion of them. This sample comprises 6,500 to 9,500 clones, none seen once only. The sample was PBMCs, taken after allogeneic stem cell transplant with posttransplant cyclophosphamide. These receptors were taken from a male patient between 50 and 60 years old who received an allogeneic stem cell transplant from an unrelated donor, was CMV-positive, and had acute GVHD only. Some T cells could come from the graft donor.

This clone was seen repeatedly, ten times or more. The V and J genes are TRBV7-6 and TRBJ2-2; 9 positions match TRBD2. V gave up 5 bases and J gave up 8 bases; unmatched junction bases: 9. Germline V CDR1 and CDR2: SGHVS, FNYEAQ. The CDR3 runs to 15 residues. CDR3 DNA sequence: TGTGCCAGCAGCCCCGGGACTAGCTATCAAGGGGAGCTGTTTTTT. It codes for CASSPGTSYQGELFF.

This clone appeared many times. The chain joins TRBV11-3 to TRBJ2-1; D is unresolved. This CDR3 comprises 14 residues. CDR1 is SGHNT, CDR2 YENEEA, per germline. Trimming cost V 1 base and J 5 bases, with 9 bases left between them. The CDR3 DNA is TGTGCCAGCAGCTTAGGCCAGGTGAACAATGAGCAGTTCTTC. Protein: CASSLGQVNNEQFF.

At least ten counts were recorded for this clone. V gene TRBV7-8 combines with J gene TRBJ2-2; 7 bases are a match to TRBD2. V gave up 5 bases and J gave up 6 bases; unmatched junction bases: 9. CDR3 size: 15 residues. Germline assignment: CDR1 SGHVS and CDR2 FQNEAQ. The CDR3 nucleotides are TGTGCCAGCAGCATAGGACTAGTCTCGGCCGGGGAGCTGTTTTTT. Translated, it gives CASSIGLVSAGELFF.

This clone was recorded at least ten times. The chain carries TRBV12-5 and TRBJ2-1, with D possibly matching TRBD1 (5 bases). Germline loops: CDR1 LGHNT, CDR2 FRNRAP. The CDR3 loop spans 11 amino acids. Trimming left V 1 base short and J 13 bases short, with 8 bases between. The CDR3 nucleotides read TGTGCTAGTGGTTTGGACCAGGGACAGTTCTTC. Its protein is CASGLDQGQFF.

This clone was seen more than once but under ten times. The chain joins TRBV7-2 to TRBJ2-7, with 8 bases that match TRBD2. Germline CDR1 SGHTA, CDR2 FQGNSA. The CDR3 is 15 amino acids. V shed 6 bases and J 2 bases; nucleotides not matched to a gene: 9. The CDR3 spells CASSESGGITYEQYF. In DNA, the CDR3 is TGTGCCAGCAGTGAATCGGGGGGGATTACCTACGAGCAGTACTTC.

This clone was observed at least ten times. The rearrangement uses TRBV7-9 and TRBJ2-5, with 9 bases that match TRBD1. The V gene end was trimmed by 3 bases and the J gene end by 0 bases; junction bases not matched to a gene: 11. The CDR3 length is 18 residues. Per the germline V gene, CDR1 is SEHNR and CDR2 is FQNEAQ (reference sequence). CDR3 region: CASSFNPLGQGNQETQYF. Here the CDR3 DNA reads TGTGCCAGCAGCTTTAATCCGTTAGGACAGGGGAACCAAGAGACCCAGTACTTC.

The rearrangement uses TRBV5-1 and TRBJ1-5, with D hard to call. Trimming left V 0 bases short and J 7 bases short, with 11 bases between. The V gene's germline CDR1 is SGHRS and CDR2 YFSETQ. This CDR3 contains 14 residues. The CDR3 loop is CASSLVAGGQPQHF. The CDR3 DNA reads TGCGCCAGCAGCTTGGTGGCGGGAGGGCAGCCCCAGCATTTT.

In its sample, this clone was seen many times. This chain connects TRBV2 to TRBJ2-7, with TRBD2 as a possible D gene (5 bases). CDR1 SNHLY and CDR2 FYNNEI come from the germline V gene. Deletions cut 1 base from V and 1 base from J, with 11 bases between. The CDR3 runs to 15 residues. This chain's CDR3 is CASSEEYGGSYEQYF. The CDR3 nucleotides are TGTGCCAGCAGTGAAGAATATGGCGGGTCCTACGAGCAGTACTTC.

This clone was counted at least ten times. CDR3 DNA: TGTGCCAGCAGCTTGTGGACTAGCGGGAGCACAGATACGCAGTATTTT. Its protein is CASSLWTSGSTDTQYF. The V call is TRBV5-4, the J call TRBJ2-3, with TRBD2 matching over 11 bases. Looked up from germline, CDR1 is SGHNT and CDR2 is YYREEE (reference sequence). The CDR3 sequence is 16 residues long. The V segment lost 1 base and the J segment 0 bases; nucleotides outside the gene matches: 1. The complete variable domain, with remaining parts taken from reference TRBV5-4 and TRBJ2-3, reads ETGVTQSPTHLIKTRGQQVTLRCSSQSGHNTVSWYQQALGQGPQFIFQYYREEENGRGNFPPRFSGLQFPNYSSELNVNALELDDSALYLCASSLWTSGSTDTQYFGPGTRLTVL.

This clone was picked up a small number of times. The genes are TRBV28 and TRBJ2-1, with D perhaps TRBD2 (6 bases). CDR1 is MDHEN and CDR2 is SYDVKM in the germline V gene. V gave up 4 bases and J gave up 0 bases, with 13 bases separating them. The CDR3 extends over 16 amino acids. Here the CDR3 reads CASSSAGGGSYNEQFF. The CDR3 nucleotides read TGTGCCAGCAGTTCAGCCGGGGGAGGCTCCTACAATGAGCAGTTCTTC.

This clone occurred a few times. CDR3 coding DNA: TGTGCCAGCAGCTACGACCCGGGACTAGCGATTACCGGGGAGCTGTTTTTT. Protein sequence: CASSYDPGLAITGELFF. The chain recombines TRBV7-2 with TRBJ2-2; 10 nucleotides line up with TRBD2. Germline-derived CDR1 and CDR2 are SGHTA and FQGNSA. Trimming removed 4 bases from V and 5 bases from J; junction bases left unmatched: 10. The CDR3 has 17 residues.

This clone was observed at least ten times. This chain joins TRBV4-1 and TRBJ2-1; 11 nucleotides agree with TRBD2. This CDR3 region has 16 residues. CDR1 and CDR2 (germline): MGHRA, YSYEKL. Trimming cost V 0 bases and J 8 bases; bases outside gene matches: 6. For the CDR3, the DNA is TGCGCCAGCAGCCAAGATACGTTAGCGGGAGGGTATGAGCAGTTCTTC. Translating gives CASSQDTLAGGYEQFF.

This clone was seen at least ten times. This sequence joins TRBV30 and TRBJ2-3, with 7 bases aligning to TRBD1. This CDR3 comprises 14 residues. Unmatched junction bases numbered 4, after V lost 1 base and J lost 3 bases. Germline CDR1 is GTSNPN and CDR2 is SVGIG (reference sequence). The CDR3, as DNA: TGTGCCTGGAGTGCCCCGGACAGGACAGATACGCAGTATTTT. It codes for CAWSAPDRTDTQYF.